Presented here are 3 T cell receptor beta chains from one specimen sequenced in a study of CD8 T cells in Susac syndrome. The RNA, roughly 0.5 to 1 ug, was put through reverse transcription using random hexamers. A single record per CDR3 protein comes from TCRdb applying MiXCR to the immunoSEQ multiplex PCR reads. The data contain around 45,000 distinct CDR3 sequences, more than 85% of them singletons. Sequenced input: CD8+ T cells from PBMCs. Every receptor here comes from a human donor in good health.

The genes are TRBV13 and TRBJ1-2, with D uncertain. V lost 4 bases to trimming and J lost 8 bases, with 14 bases between them. This CDR3 has 13 residues. Germline values: CDR1 PRHDT, CDR2 FYEKMQ (reference sequence). CDR3 in amino acids: CASSWGRTHGYTF. The CDR3 DNA sequence: TGTGCCAGCAGCTGGGGTAGGACTCACGGCTACACCTTC.

The chain links TRBV9 to TRBJ2-7; no definite D call. Germline loops: CDR1 SGDLS, CDR2 YYNGEE. The CDR3 has 13 residues. The V end lost 0 bases, the J end lost 4 bases, and 8 bases lay between the germline ends. The CDR3 loop is CASSVGDGYEQYF. The DNA of the CDR3 is TGTGCCAGCAGCGTAGGGGATGGATACGAGCAGTACTTC. Using reference TRBV9 and TRBJ2-7 for the parts outside the CDR3, the full variable domain is DSGVTQTPKHLITATGQRVTLRCSPRSGDLSVYWYQQSLDQGLQFLIQYYNGEERAKGNILERFSAQQFPDLHSELNLSSLELGDSALYFCASSVGDGYEQYFGPGTRLTVT.

The chain is built from TRBV14 and TRBJ1-2; D uncertain. Trimming stripped 3 bases from V and 10 bases from J, with 9 bases between. The CDR3 loop spans 11 amino acids. The germline CDR1 and CDR2 sequences are SGHDN and FVKESK. The CDR3 DNA reads as TGTGCCAGCAGCCAGGGCGGAGTCTACACCTTC. Translated, it gives CASSQGGVYTF.